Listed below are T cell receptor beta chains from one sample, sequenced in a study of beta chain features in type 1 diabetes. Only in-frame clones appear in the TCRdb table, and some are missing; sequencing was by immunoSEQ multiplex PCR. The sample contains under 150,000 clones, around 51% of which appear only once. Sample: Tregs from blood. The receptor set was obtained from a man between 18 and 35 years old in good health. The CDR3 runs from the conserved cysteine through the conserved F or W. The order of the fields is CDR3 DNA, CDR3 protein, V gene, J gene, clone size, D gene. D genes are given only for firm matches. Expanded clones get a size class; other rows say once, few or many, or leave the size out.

DNA: TGTGCCAGCAAAAGGGGAACCTACGAGCAGTACTTC
CDR3: CASKRGTYEQYF
V: TRBV28
J: TRBJ2-7
size: -
D: -

DNA: TGCGCCAGCAGCCCCCGGACAGGGGATCAGCCCCAGCATTTT
CDR3: CASSPRTGDQPQHF
V: TRBV4-1
J: TRBJ1-5
size: -
D: TRBD1

DNA: TGTGCCAGCAGTGGGGGCAGGGGTGGCACTGAAGCTTTCTTT
CDR3: CASSGGRGGTEAFF
V: TRBV2
J: TRBJ1-1
size: -
D: -

DNA: TGTGCCAGTAGTATGAGTAGCGGGGGATCCTACGAGCAGTACTTC
CDR3: CASSMSSGGSYEQYF
V: TRBV19
J: TRBJ2-7
size: -
D: TRBD2

DNA: TGTGCCAGTAGCATAACAGGGGGCAGGTGGACTGAAGCTTTCTTT
CDR3: CASSITGGRWTEAFF
V: TRBV19
J: TRBJ1-1
size: -
D: TRBD1

DNA: TGTGCCAGCAGCTTGGCAGGGACGAACACCGGGGAGCTGTTTTTT
CDR3: CASSLAGTNTGELFF
V: TRBV5-4
J: TRBJ2-2
size: few
D: -

DNA: TGCGCCAGCAGCTTGGCCGGGATATCTCAAGAGACCCAGTACTTC
CDR3: CASSLAGISQETQYF
V: TRBV5-1
J: TRBJ2-5
size: -
D: -

DNA: TGTGCCAGCAGCTCCCCCGGACAGGGGGCCTACGAGCAGTACTTC
CDR3: CASSSPGQGAYEQYF
V: TRBV7-2
J: TRBJ2-7
size: -
D: TRBD1

DNA: TGTGCCAGCAGCCTAAGGGAGGCTAATTCACCCCTCCACTTT
CDR3: CASSLREANSPLHF
V: TRBV11-2
J: TRBJ1-6
size: -
D: -

DNA: TGCGCCAGCAGCTGGGGGCCAGGGGAATTCACAGATACGCAGTATTTT
CDR3: CASSWGPGEFTDTQYF
V: TRBV5-1
J: TRBJ2-3
size: few
D: -

DNA: TGTGCCAGCAGCTTGACAGGGAGCAATGAAAAACTGTTTTTT
CDR3: CASSLTGSNEKLFF
V: TRBV7-2
J: TRBJ1-4
size: -
D: TRBD1

DNA: TGTGCCAGCAGTTTACTCGAGGGGGCGCGCCTTGGCTACACCTTC
CDR3: CASSLLEGARLGYTF
V: TRBV28
J: TRBJ1-2
size: -
D: TRBD1

DNA: TGCAGCGTTGATCGGAGTCCCTACGAGCAGTACTTC
CDR3: CSVDRSPYEQYF
V: TRBV29-1
J: TRBJ2-7
size: -
D: -

DNA: TGTGCCAGTAGTATAATAGTAGCTTCCGGCACAGATACGCAGTATTTT
CDR3: CASSIIVASGTDTQYF
V: TRBV19
J: TRBJ2-3
size: -
D: -

DNA: TGTGCCAGCAGCTTAGTCTCGGCTAGCGGGGGGGCCAGTGAGCAGTTCTTC
CDR3: CASSLVSASGGASEQFF
V: TRBV7-2
J: TRBJ2-1
size: -
D: TRBD2

DNA: TGTGCCAGCAGCGTAGAAGGGGCCCGAAAACACTACAATGAGCAGTTCTTC
CDR3: CASSVEGARKHYNEQFF
V: TRBV9
J: TRBJ2-1
size: -
D: -

DNA: TGTGCCAGCAGCTTAGGATTCTCCAGTCGAGCTTTCTTT
CDR3: CASSLGFSSRAFF
V: TRBV7-9
J: TRBJ1-1
size: -
D: -

DNA: TGTGCCAGCAGTCTCCTCAGGGGGTCCTACGAGCAGTACTTC
CDR3: CASSLLRGSYEQYF
V: TRBV6-1
J: TRBJ2-7
size: -
D: TRBD1

DNA: TGTGCCAGCAGTTACAGAGACGAGCAGTACTTC
CDR3: CASSYRDEQYF
V: TRBV6-6
J: TRBJ2-7
size: few
D: -